This T cell receptor beta chain originates from a study of T cells in Graves' hyperthyroidism and ophthalmopathy. Exclusion followed for patients with uncontrolled infection, other autoimmune disease, pregnancy or lactation. The diagnostic basis comprised clinical symptoms, serum thyroxine and TRAb, thyroid ultrasound and orbital computed tomography. The TCR beta CDR3 regions underwent amplification using RNA transcripts as the source. A first-round RT-PCR of the TCR CDR3 used the HTBI primer set. TCRdb independently ran MiXCR on the multiplex PCR reads; one entry per CDR3 protein. This table has nearly 250,000 distinct CDR3 sequences, around 17% appearing once. This clonotype has only a few counts. CDR1 is SQVTM, CDR2 ANQGSEA, per germline. The CDR3 covers 11 residues. The V end lost 4 bases, the J end lost 1 base, and 4 bases lay between the germline ends.

Material for sequencing was blood. V is TRBV29-1 and J is TRBJ2-5; D not certain. This sequence was found in a woman under 30 with Graves' ophthalmopathy. The CDR3 sequence is CSVGLQETQYF. The CDR3 DNA reads TGCAGCGTTGGGCTCCAAGAGACCCAGTACTTC.